The T cell receptor (beta chain) under discussion was sequenced for a study of graft-versus-host responses after intestinal transplantation. Study in general: Tacrolimus plus steroids were given to all recipients for about three years, preceded by anti-thymocyte globulin induction. The study, taken as a whole, reports: Graft-versus-host to host-versus-graft clonal ratios in allografts were high in patients with graft-donor T cell macrochimerism.

The CDR3 runs to 14 residues. Germline values: CDR1 MNHEY, CDR2 SVGAGI. The V end lost 0 bases, the J end lost 1 base, and 5 bases lay between the germline ends. Worth noting for this clone: The antigen is not known.

Clones were read by immunoSEQ multiplex PCR, and TCRdb kept only the in-frame ones, dropping some. The sample has some 41,000 clones, approximately 95% seen once. The sample consisted of unstimulated CD8+ T cells sorted from spleen or lymph node cells, taken before transplant. The rearrangement joins TRBV6-5 to TRBJ2-3; D remains ambiguous. This clonotype was obtained from a human donor who was the organ donor for an intestinal transplant. The CDR3 DNA sequence: TGTGCCAGCAGTTACTCTCCAGGCACAGATACGCAGTATTTT. Protein: CASSYSPGTDTQYF.